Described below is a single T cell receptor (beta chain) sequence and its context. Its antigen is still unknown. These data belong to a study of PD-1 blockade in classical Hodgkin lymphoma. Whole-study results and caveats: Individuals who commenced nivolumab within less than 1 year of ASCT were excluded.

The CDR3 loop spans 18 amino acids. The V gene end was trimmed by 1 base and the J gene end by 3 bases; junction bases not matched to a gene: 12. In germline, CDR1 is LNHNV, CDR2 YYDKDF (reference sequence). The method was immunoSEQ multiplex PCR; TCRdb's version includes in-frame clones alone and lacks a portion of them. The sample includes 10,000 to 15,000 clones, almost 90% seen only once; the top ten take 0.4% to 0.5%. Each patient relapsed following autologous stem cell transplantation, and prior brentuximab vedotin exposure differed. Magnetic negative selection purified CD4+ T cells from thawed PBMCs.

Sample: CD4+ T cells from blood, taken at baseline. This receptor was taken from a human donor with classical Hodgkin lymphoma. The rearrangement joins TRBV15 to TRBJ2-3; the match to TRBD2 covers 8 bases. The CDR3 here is CATSRAFAGTSTTDTQYF. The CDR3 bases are TGTGCCACCAGCAGAGCTTTCGCCGGGACTAGTACTACAGATACGCAGTATTTT.